The 5 T cell receptor beta chains below come from one sample, sequenced in a study of cytomegalovirus exposure and HLA in healthy donors. The PCR had 60 Vbeta and 13 Jbeta primers. Produced via immunoSEQ multiplex PCR; TCRdb's table is partial and in-frame only. The profile shows some 96,000 clones, about 80% of them singletons. The material sequenced was PBMCs. These receptors were obtained from a man in his forties in good health and CMV-seronegative.

J is TRBJ2-2 and V is TRBV28; TRBD2 is a possible D gene (6 bases). The length of the CDR3 is 17 residues. Germline V gene lookup returns CDR1 MDHEN and CDR2 SYDVKM. Deletions cut 3 bases from V and 4 bases from J, with 18 bases between. The CDR3 sequence is CASSFYLMGRGTGELFF. The CDR3 DNA reads as TGTGCCAGCAGTTTCTATCTGATGGGGCGGGGCACCGGGGAGCTGTTTTTT.

The DNA for the CDR3 is TGCGCCAGCAGCCGGGGGACAATCACGAACACCGGGGAGCTGTTTTTT. It translates to CASSRGTITNTGELFF. V usage is TRBV4-3 and J usage is TRBJ2-2; TRBD1 might be the D (6 bases). Germline-derived CDR1 and CDR2 are LGHNA and YSLEER. Trimming left V 4 bases short and J 0 bases short, with 12 bases between. The CDR3 spans 16 residues.

The V gene is TRBV27, the J gene TRBJ2-1; maybe TRBD2 (6 bases). Per germline, CDR1 MNHEY and CDR2 SMNVEV (reference sequence). V lost 2 bases and J 1 base, leaving 6 bases between the germline ends. The length of the CDR3 is 14 residues. The CDR3 reads CASSLGGSYNEQFF. DNA for the CDR3: TGTGCCAGCAGTTTAGGAGGGTCCTACAATGAGCAGTTCTTC.

The chain combines TRBV19 with TRBJ1-3, with 9 bases lining up with TRBD1. There are 16 residues in the CDR3. The ends lost 6 bases at V and 1 base at J; junction bases unmatched: 7. The germline V gene has CDR1 LNHDA and CDR2 SQIVND (reference sequence). CDR3 sequence: CASRSGTGSSGNTIYF. CDR3 coding DNA: TGTGCCAGTAGATCCGGGACAGGGTCTTCTGGAAACACCATATATTTT.

The chain has TRBV4-3 and TRBJ2-1, with D possibly matching TRBD2 (5 bases). The CDR3 consists of 16 residues. Trimming stripped 0 bases from V and 9 bases from J, with 18 bases between. Germline values: CDR1 LGHNA, CDR2 YSLEER. The CDR3 coding sequence is TGCGCCAGCAGCCAAGAACTAGGGTATGGATCGGTTGAGCAGTTCTTC. This gives the protein CASSQELGYGSVEQFF.